The rows below give T cell receptor beta chains drawn from one sample of a study of blood T cell repertoires in COVID-19. Only in-frame clones appear in the TCRdb table, and some are missing; sequencing was by immunoSEQ multiplex PCR. Of roughly 26,000 clones in the sample, about 90% were seen once. Sequences were obtained from peripheral blood. Receptor source: a human donor in a cohort sampled during active COVID-19. Both conserved end residues are trimmed from each CDR3. The order of the fields is CDR3 protein, D gene, CDR3 length, V gene. D genes are given only for firm matches.

ASSFAGNPQETQY,NA,13,TRBV6-5
ASSLGVSNNEQF,NA,12,TRBV11-1
ASSYSLSDSQETQY,NA,14,TRBV6-2/TRBV6-3
ASSDSTTANEQF,NA,12,TRBV6-1
ASSPGTSGSRVETQY,TRBD2,15,TRBV5-8
ASSSGQVGVDQPQH,TRBD1,14,TRBV18
ASSAPGQGTGELF,TRBD1,13,TRBV3-1/TRBV3-2
ASSDPPRAQETQY,NA,13,TRBV6-4
ASSFGTGKEKLF,TRBD1,12,TRBV7-9
ASGLGEYRNQPQH,NA,13,TRBV12-5
ASSVGQGGEKLF,TRBD1,12,TRBV9
ASSEMYGRGSTDTQY,TRBD2,15,TRBV2
ASSIVSWRISGANVLT,NA,16,TRBV19